This TCR beta chain was retrieved from a study of type 1 and type 2 diabetes patients. The wider study: From PBMCs, CD4+ and CD8+ T cells were isolated by magnetic microbeads.

The PCR template was genomic DNA. Multiplex PCR with 30 forward and 13 reverse primers amplified the TCR beta CDR3. One entry per CDR3 protein, called by TCRdb with MiXCR from the multiplex PCR reads. Of about 290,000 distinct CDR3 sequences listed, around 50% are singletons. This clonotype was observed a single time. Material: peripheral blood mononuclear cells (PBMCs). The source of this sequence is a young man with type 2 diabetes.

CDR3 amino acids: CSARTEDYYGYTF. The CDR3, as DNA: TGCAGTGCTAGGACAGAGGACTACTATGGCTACACCTTC. The chain uses TRBV20-1 and TRBJ1-2; D is possibly TRBD1 (5 bases). Looked up from germline, CDR1 is DFQATT and CDR2 is SNEGSKA (reference sequence). Trimming shortened V by 3 bases and J by 3 bases, and 11 bases separated the two germline ends. This CDR3 spans 13 amino acids.